The 30 T cell receptor beta chains presented below share a single source sample, sequenced in a study of T cells in Graves' hyperthyroidism and ophthalmopathy. Amplified TCR beta CDR3 regions came from RNA transcripts. First-round RT-PCR targeting the TCR CDR3 was performed with the HTBI primer set. Each CDR3 protein is one row after TCRdb ran MiXCR on the multiplex PCR reads. Among tens of thousands of distinct CDR3 sequences listed, around 50% were seen once. The sample comprised blood. The receptors come from a woman between 50 and 59 years old with Graves' hyperthyroidism that later progressed to Graves' ophthalmopathy.

This clonotype occurred many times. CDR3 sequence reads: CASSPTGLAGREQYF. CDR3 nucleotides: TGTGCCAGCAGCCCCACGGGACTAGCGGGACGCGAGCAGTACTTC. The rearrangement uses TRBV9 and TRBJ2-7; 13 bases align to TRBD2. Germline assignment: CDR1 SGDLS and CDR2 YYNGEE. V lost 4 bases, J lost 6 bases, and 7 bases stayed unmatched. The CDR3 covers 15 residues. Full variable domain (outside the CDR3, taken from reference TRBV9 and TRBJ2-7): DSGVTQTPKHLITATGQRVTLRCSPRSGDLSVYWYQQSLDQGLQFLIQYYNGEERAKGNILERFSAQQFPDLHSELNLSSLELGDSALYFCASSPTGLAGREQYFGPGTRLTVT.

This clonotype was observed once. The chain joins TRBV12-3 or TRBV12-4 to TRBJ1-3; D not resolved. The V end was cut by 4 bases, the J end by 6 bases, with 4 bases between. This CDR3 region has 11 residues. The CDR3 bases are TGTGCCAGCAGTTCCGTAAACACCATATATTTT. Translating gives CASSSVNTIYF.

This clonotype was recorded only once. The chain uses TRBV20-1 and TRBJ1-3; D is undetermined. Germline V gene lookup returns CDR1 DFQATT and CDR2 SNEGSKA (reference sequence). Trimming cost V 4 bases and J 3 bases, with 4 bases left between them. CDR3 length: 11 amino acids. Here the CDR3 DNA reads TGCAGTGCTACTATTGGAAACACCATATATTTT. Translated, it gives CSATIGNTIYF.

Here the CDR3 DNA reads TGTGCCAGCAGCCTACTAGCGGGAGGGAAAGGGGCAGGGCAAGAGACCCAGTACTTC. Residues: CASSLLAGGKGAGQETQYF. The chain has TRBV7-3 and TRBJ2-5, with 13 bases fitting TRBD2. The germline CDR1 and CDR2 sequences are SGHTA and FQGTGA. After removal of 5 bases from V and 2 bases from J, the junction contained 14 bases not matched to a gene. The CDR3 spans 19 residues.

This clonotype came up many times. The rearrangement links TRBV6-6 to TRBJ2-3; D possibly matches TRBD1 or TRBD2 (5 bases each). V lost 11 bases and J lost 8, with 20 bases in between. This CDR3 contains 13 residues. Germline V gene sequence: CDR1 MNHNY, CDR2 SVGAGI (reference sequence). Written as DNA, the CDR3 is TGTGCCGCCAACAAAGGGGAAGCGGCTACGCAGTATTTT. Protein: CAANKGEAATQYF.

The V call is TRBV18, the J call TRBJ1-6; TRBD1 aligns across 10 bases. V lost 1 base and J lost 6; bases outside the gene matches: 15. CDR3 length equals 20 residues. Germline V lookup: CDR1 KGHSH, CDR2 LQKENI. The CDR3 sequence is CASSPQVGQGHSSSNSPLHF. CDR3 DNA sequence: TGTGCCAGCTCACCACAAGTGGGACAGGGGCACAGCAGTTCTAATTCACCCCTCCACTTT.

This clonotype was counted many times. This chain connects TRBV11-3 to TRBJ2-2, with D maybe TRBD1 (6 bases). Germline assignment: CDR1 SGHNT and CDR2 YENEEA. This CDR3 spans 15 amino acids. Trimming took off 2 bases at V and 2 bases at J, with 9 bases between the two ends. The CDR3 bases are TGTGCCAGCAGCTTAAAGGGGACAAACACCGGGGAGCTGTTTTTT. Translation: CASSLKGTNTGELFF.

The chain carries TRBV20-1 and TRBJ2-7; 10 nucleotides line up with TRBD1. Germline V gene data show CDR1 as DFQATT and CDR2 as SNEGSKA (reference sequence). Trimming cost V 3 bases and J 3 bases; bases outside gene matches: 5. The CDR3 is 14 amino acids. The CDR3 spells CSASRDRGSYEQYF. The CDR3 DNA is TGCAGTGCTAGCCGGGACAGGGGTAGCTACGAGCAGTACTTC.

CDR3 protein: CASSLAGTAGELFF. CDR3 nucleotide sequence: TGTGCCAGCAGCTTAGCGGGAACGGCCGGGGAGCTGTTTTTT. J is TRBJ2-2 and V is TRBV7-9; D is undetermined. The CDR3 is 14 residues long. The germline gives CDR1 SEHNR, CDR2 FQNEAQ (reference sequence). V lost 0 bases and J lost 6, with 8 bases in between.

Turning to this clonotype: A junction end diverges from the germline sequence, so it may reflect a read error. The chain combines TRBV19 with TRBJ2-1; possible D gene TRBD1, 5 bases. The CDR3 totals 16 residues. The V gene's germline CDR1 is LNHDA and CDR2 SQIVND (reference sequence). CDR3 region: CVSAGHFTNPRKGQFF. CDR3 sequence (DNA): TGTGTCAGTGCCGGACATTTTACCAATCCACGCAAGGGGCAGTTCTTC.

There are many counts of this clonotype. This rearrangement joins TRBV12-3 or TRBV12-4 to TRBJ2-7, with D possibly being TRBD2 (6 bases). This CDR3 has 15 residues. V was shortened by 6 bases and J by 3 bases, with 18 bases between the two germline ends. For the CDR3, the DNA is TGTGCCAGCAGCCAATACGGACTATCTGACTACGAGCAGTACTTC. It specifies CASSQYGLSDYEQYF.

The chain employs TRBV5-5 and TRBJ1-1, with TRBD1 identical over 7 bases. The CDR3 spans 14 residues. V shed 5 bases, J shed 7 bases, and the junction held 11 bases outside the gene matches. In germline, CDR1 is SGHKS, CDR2 YYEKEE (reference sequence). The CDR3 loop is CASSRAGGYIEAFF. CDR3 nucleotide sequence: TGTGCCAGCAGTCGGGCAGGGGGATACATTGAAGCTTTCTTT.

The table lists this clonotype with many counts. The chain carries TRBV19 and TRBJ1-4, with 8 bases lining up with TRBD1. CDR1 and CDR2 (germline): LNHDA, SQIVND (reference sequence). J gave up 5 bases and V 5 bases, and 13 bases lay outside the gene matches. The CDR3 contains 17 residues. CDR3 in amino acids: CASSLLTQGVGNEKLFF. CDR3 sequence (DNA): TGTGCCAGTAGTCTTCTTACACAGGGGGTCGGGAATGAAAAACTGTTTTTT. The full variable domain, completed using reference TRBV19 and TRBJ1-4, is DGGITQSPKYLFRKEGQNVTLSCEQNLNHDAMYWYRQDPGQGLRLIYYSQIVNDFQKGDIAEGYSVSREKKESFPLTVTSAQKNPTAFYLCASSLLTQGVGNEKLFFGSGTQLSVL.

This clonotype was seen once. The gene calls are TRBV7-9 and TRBJ2-1, with D possibly being TRBD2 (5 bases). CDR1 is SEHNR and CDR2 is FQNEAQ in the germline V gene (reference sequence). V dropped 0 bases and J dropped 10 bases, with 7 bases sitting between them. This CDR3 contains 12 residues. The CDR3 reads CASSLAGVEQFF. CDR3 DNA sequence: TGTGCCAGCAGCTTAGCGGGAGTGGAGCAGTTCTTC.

In regard to this clonotype: As the CDR3 is not closed by the conserved phenylalanine or tryptophan, this likely results from a read error. The genes are TRBV20-1 and TRBJ2-3; 14 nucleotides line up with TRBD2. This CDR3 is 17 amino acids long. V lost 5 bases and J lost 11; bases outside the gene matches: 18. The germline gives CDR1 DFQATT, CDR2 SNEGSKA (reference sequence). CDR3 sequence: CSASGLAGEASYNEQYL. In DNA, the CDR3 is TGCAGTGCTTCGGGACTAGCGGGAGAGGCGTCGTACAATGAGCAGTATTTG.

The gene calls are TRBV30 and TRBJ1-2, with 7 bases fitting TRBD1. Germline CDR1 is GTSNPN and CDR2 is SVGIG (reference sequence). Trimming took 3 bases from V and 4 from J; bases not matched to a gene: 11. The CDR3 runs 15 residues. The CDR3 sequence: CAWSPSGAGGYGYTF. The CDR3 DNA is TGTGCCTGGAGCCCTAGCGGGGCAGGGGGCTATGGCTACACCTTC.

V and J are TRBV12-3 or TRBV12-4 and TRBJ1-5, with 9 bases matching TRBD1. The J call is doubtful: the DNA matches TRBJ2-3 better. This CDR3 region has 15 residues. For the CDR3, the DNA is TGTGCCAGCAAAACGGGACAGGGCCCCGATCAGCCCCAGTATTTT. As protein: CASKTGQGPDQPQYF.

This clonotype counts as medium-sized. The chain is built from TRBV7-9 and TRBJ1-2; no clear D gene. Germline lookup yields CDR1 SEHNR and CDR2 FQNEAQ (reference sequence). V was trimmed by 3 bases and J by 8 bases, leaving 13 bases between them. CDR3 length: 13 amino acids. The CDR3: CASSLTDHQGYTF. As DNA, the CDR3 is TGTGCCAGCAGCTTGACGGACCACCAGGGCTACACCTTC.

As to this clonotype: A read error may account for a junction end that differs from germline. This sequence joins TRBV6-1 and TRBJ1-5; D is ambiguous. The length of the CDR3 is 14 residues. CDR1 and CDR2 from the germline V gene are MNHNS and SASEGT. CDR3 nucleotide sequence: TGTGCCAGCAGTGAAGGAGATCCGCCGCAGCCCCGGCATTTT. Amino acids: CASSEGDPPQPRHF.

The V gene is TRBV20-1, the J gene TRBJ1-1; D is perhaps TRBD1 (6 bases). Germline assignment: CDR1 DFQATT and CDR2 SNEGSKA (reference sequence). Trimming took 4 bases from V and 1 from J, leaving 10 bases between them. This CDR3 has 13 residues. CDR3 region: CSAMRQENTEAFF. CDR3 nucleotide sequence: TGCAGTGCTATGAGACAGGAGAACACTGAAGCTTTCTTT.

The chain joins TRBV2 to TRBJ1-3; no clear D gene. The CDR3 contains 12 residues. V lost 10 bases and J 4 bases, leaving 11 bases between the germline ends. Germline V gene data show CDR1 as SNHLY and CDR2 as FYNNEI. The CDR3 protein is CAKQTGGNTIYF. CDR3 in DNA: TGTGCCAAACAGACCGGCGGAAACACCATATATTTT.

The chain combines TRBV20-1 with TRBJ2-3; D is perhaps TRBD1 (5 bases). The CDR3 is 13 residues long. V dropped 2 bases and J dropped 10 bases, with 16 bases sitting between them. CDR1 DFQATT and CDR2 SNEGSKA come from the germline V gene (reference sequence). In DNA, the CDR3 is TGCAGTGCTAGATCGACAGCCTCGTGGGCGCAGTATTTT. The encoded protein is CSARSTASWAQYF.

As for this clonotype: The CDR3 ends on some other residue instead of the conserved phenylalanine or tryptophan, so this is likely a read error. It is unclear where the CDR3 begins or ends on the DNA, so no DNA is shown, and the CDR3 is as TCRdb lists it. This chain connects TRBV7-3 to TRBJ2-7; the table's D call, TRBD2, was not checked against the DNA. Both ends counted, the CDR3 spans 16 residues. Germline assignment: CDR1 SGHTA and CDR2 FQGTGA. The CDR3 sequence is CASSLLAGGKMYEQCS.

Comments on this clonotype: Compared with germline, one end of the junction differs, possibly owing to a read error. CDR3 in amino acids: CASTLGQGETQYF. CDR3 DNA sequence: TGCGCCAGCACCTTGGGACAGGGTGAGACCCAGTACTTC. The V call is TRBV5-1, the J call TRBJ2-5; the match to TRBD1 covers 9 bases. Germline assignment: CDR1 SGHRS and CDR2 YFSETQ. The CDR3 runs 13 residues.

This clonotype was observed at least ten times. This rearrangement joins TRBV12-3 or TRBV12-4 to TRBJ1-2; 7 bases fit TRBD1. The CDR3 sequence is 16 residues long. V lost 1 base to trimming and J lost 2 bases; unmatched junction nucleotides: 7. The CDR3 DNA follows: TGTGCCAGCAGTTTAGTCCCTACAGGGGCCAACTATGGCTACACCTTC. Translated: CASSLVPTGANYGYTF.

The chain uses TRBV7-3 and TRBJ2-5; 10 bases are a match to TRBD2. There are 15 residues in the CDR3. The germline V gene has CDR1 SGHTA and CDR2 FQGTGA. V was pared by 5 bases and J by 4 bases, with 7 bases of the junction left unmatched. The CDR3, as DNA: TGTGCCAGCAGCCTACTAGCGGGATCGGGAGAGACCCAGTACTTC. Translation: CASSLLAGSGETQYF.

The chain is built from TRBV12-3 or TRBV12-4 and TRBJ2-3; tentatively, D is TRBD1 (6 bases). Trimming removed 5 bases at V and 4 bases at J, with 19 bases between. CDR3 length: 16 amino acids. Here the CDR3 reads CASSPSGTTIADTQYF. CDR3 sequence (DNA): TGTGCCAGCAGTCCATCGGGGACAACAATCGCAGATACGCAGTATTTT.

The chain links TRBV7-9 to TRBJ1-5; no clear D. Germline values: CDR1 SEHNR, CDR2 FQNEAQ (reference sequence). V lost 2 bases to trimming and J lost 9 bases, with 14 bases between them. The CDR3 runs to 14 residues. The CDR3 region is CASSLLSDTGPQHF. The DNA for the CDR3 is TGTGCCAGCAGCTTACTGTCAGACACCGGGCCCCAGCATTTT. Using reference TRBV7-9 and TRBJ1-5 for the parts outside the CDR3, the full variable domain is DTGVSQNPRHKITKRGQNVTFRCDPISEHNRLYWYRQTLGQGPEFLTYFQNEAQLEKSRLLSDRFSAERPKGSFSTLEIQRTEQGDSAMYLCASSLLSDTGPQHFGDGTRLSIL.

This clonotype was seen once. The chain combines TRBV7-9 with TRBJ2-3; TRBD2 agrees at 10 bases. Trimming removed 10 bases from V and 6 bases from J; junction bases left unmatched: 10. CDR1 and CDR2 from the germline V gene are SEHNR and FQNEAQ (reference sequence). The CDR3 covers 14 residues. CDR3 sequence: CATGGAGGSDTQYF. CDR3 nucleotides: TGTGCCACCGGAGGAGCGGGAGGGTCTGATACGCAGTATTTT.

Note on this clonotype: One junction end disagrees with the germline gene, perhaps due to a read error. The chain combines TRBV29-1 with TRBJ2-7; tentative D call: TRBD1 (5 bases). The CDR3 is 14 residues long. CDR1 is SQVTM and CDR2 is ANQGSEA in the germline V gene. The CDR3 DNA is TGCAGCGTTTCTGAGGACACCAGTTCCTTCGAGCAGTACTTC. Its protein product is CSVSEDTSSFEQYF.